What follows is one T cell receptor beta chain and its context. Its antigen is undetermined. The table came from immunoSEQ multiplex PCR; TCRdb's copy has only in-frame clones and leaves some out. The sample records roughly 450,000 clones, approximately 90% being singletons. Treatment indicated: some 20 received Ad26.COV2.S at low or high dose, single or two shots; 5 received placebo; per-sample allocation not given. Collection of the samples took place on day 63 after the first injection of vaccine or placebo. CDR3 length equals 14 residues. Germline V gives CDR1 LNHDA, CDR2 SQIVND (reference sequence). Trimming took off 3 bases at V and 8 bases at J, with 13 bases between the two ends. The data stem from a study of Ad26.COV2.S vaccination and SARS-CoV-2 variants. Findings and limits, study-wide: Reportedly, spike-specific CD8+ and CD4+ T cell responses achieved substantial breadth once vaccination had taken place.

The TCR comes from a person aged 18-60 years who received the Ad26.COV2.S COVID-19 vaccine or a placebo. The rearrangement links TRBV19 to TRBJ1-4; D is undetermined. The starting material was peripheral blood, obtained in a trial of Ad26.COV2.S vaccine versus placebo. The CDR3 region is CASSIRVPREKLFF. In DNA form, the CDR3 reads TGTGCCAGTAGTATCCGCGTCCCGCGGGAAAAACTGTTTTTT.